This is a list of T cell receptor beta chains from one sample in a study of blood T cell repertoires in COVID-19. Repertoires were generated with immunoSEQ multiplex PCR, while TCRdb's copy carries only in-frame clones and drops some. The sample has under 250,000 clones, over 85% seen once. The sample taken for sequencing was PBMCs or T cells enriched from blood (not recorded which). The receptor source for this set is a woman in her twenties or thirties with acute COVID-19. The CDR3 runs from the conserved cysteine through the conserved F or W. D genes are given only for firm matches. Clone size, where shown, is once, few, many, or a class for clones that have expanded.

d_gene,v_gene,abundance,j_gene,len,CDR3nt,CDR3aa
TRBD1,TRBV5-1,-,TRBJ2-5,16,TGCGCCAGCAGCCGAGGGACAGGGGGCTCAGGAGAGACCCAGTACTTC,CASSRGTGGSGETQYF
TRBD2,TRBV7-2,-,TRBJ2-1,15,TGTGCCAGTTCTACAAGGACTAGCGGGGAGAATGAGCAGTTCTTC,CASSTRTSGENEQFF
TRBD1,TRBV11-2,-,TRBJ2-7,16,TGTGCCAGCAGCTTAAAAAGGGACAGGGGGTCCTACGAGCAGTACTTC,CASSLKRDRGSYEQYF
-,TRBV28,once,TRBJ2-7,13,TGTGCCAGCAGGCTACGGGGTAACGACGAGCAGTACTTC,CASRLRGNDEQYF
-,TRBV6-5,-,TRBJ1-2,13,TGTGCCAGCAGCCTAGACCTAAGCTATGGCTACACCTTC,CASSLDLSYGYTF
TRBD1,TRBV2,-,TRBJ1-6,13,TGTGCCAGCAACCGACAGGGAGGATCACCCCTCCACTTT,CASNRQGGSPLHF
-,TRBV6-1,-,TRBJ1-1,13,TGTGCCAGCAGTGAAGCGCGTGGGACAGAAGCTTTCTTT,CASSEARGTEAFF
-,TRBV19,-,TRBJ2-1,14,TGTGCCAGTAGTATCAATCCCCCGGGGAATGAGCAGTTCTTC,CASSINPPGNEQFF
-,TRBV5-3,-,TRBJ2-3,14,TGTGCCAGAAGCTTGGGGCAGGCTCCAGATACGCAGTATTTT,CARSLGQAPDTQYF
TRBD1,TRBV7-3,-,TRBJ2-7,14,TGTGCCAGCAGCTTAAGACAGGGACCTTACGAGCAGTACTTC,CASSLRQGPYEQYF
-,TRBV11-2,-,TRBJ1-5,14,TGTGCCAGCAGCCCCATGGCTAGCAATCAGCCCCAGCATTTT,CASSPMASNQPQHF
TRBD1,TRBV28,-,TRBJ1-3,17,TGTGCCAGCACCGATTCACGGAGGGGGCCCTCTGGAAACACCATATATTTT,CASTDSRRGPSGNTIYF
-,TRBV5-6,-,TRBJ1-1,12,TGTGCCAGCAGCTTCGGGGGGACTGAAGCTTTCTTT,CASSFGGTEAFF
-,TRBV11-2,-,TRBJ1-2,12,TGTGCCAGCAGCAACAGAAACTATGGCTACACCTTC,CASSNRNYGYTF
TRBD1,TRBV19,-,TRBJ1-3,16,TGTGCCAGTACCCACCGGGACAGGAGCTCTGGAAACACCATATATTTT,CASTHRDRSSGNTIYF
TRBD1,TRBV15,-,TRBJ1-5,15,TGTGCCACCAGCAGAGCACAGGGGGAGATTCAGCCCCAGCATTTT,CATSRAQGEIQPQHF
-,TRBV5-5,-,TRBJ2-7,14,TGTGCCAGCAGCTCTCAGGGGCACTCCTACGAGCAGTACTTC,CASSSQGHSYEQYF
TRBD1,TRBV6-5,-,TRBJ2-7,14,TGTGCCAGCAGTAAGGGGACAGGGGGCTACGAGCAGTACTTC,CASSKGTGGYEQYF
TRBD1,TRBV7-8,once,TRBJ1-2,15,TGTGCCAGCAGCTACCGGGACAGGTCAAACTATGGCTACACCTTC,CASSYRDRSNYGYTF
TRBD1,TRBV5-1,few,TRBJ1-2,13,TGCGCCAGCAGCCGAGACAGGGGGGATGGCTACACCTTC,CASSRDRGDGYTF
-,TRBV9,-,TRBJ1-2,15,TGTGCCAGCAGCGTAGACCTACGGGACACCTATGGCTACACCTTC,CASSVDLRDTYGYTF
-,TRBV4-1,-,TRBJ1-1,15,TGCGCCAGCAGCCAAGGGATAGGGGCGAACACTGAAGCTTTCTTT,CASSQGIGANTEAFF
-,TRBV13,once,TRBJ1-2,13,TGTGCCAGCAGCTTAGGACAGGGCTATGGCTACACCTTC,CASSLGQGYGYTF
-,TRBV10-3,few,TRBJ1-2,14,TGTGCCATCAGGGGGCAGGGGACGGGGTATGGCTACACCTTC,CAIRGQGTGYGYTF
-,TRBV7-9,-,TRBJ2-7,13,TGTGCCAGCAGCGAGGACAGCTCCTACGAGCAGTACTTC,CASSEDSSYEQYF
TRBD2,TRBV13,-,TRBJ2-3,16,TGTGCCAGCAGCTTACGACTAGCGGGGGTCTCAGATACGCAGTATTTT,CASSLRLAGVSDTQYF
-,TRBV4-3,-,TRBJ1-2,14,TGCGCCAGCAGCCAGACAACAGGGTACTATGGCTACACCTTC,CASSQTTGYYGYTF
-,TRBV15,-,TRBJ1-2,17,TGTGCCACCAGCGTCCGGGACACCCTATCCCTCGACTATGGCTACACCTTC,CATSVRDTLSLDYGYTF
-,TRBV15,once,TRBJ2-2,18,TGTGCCACCAGCAGAGTCCCGGCAAGGAGAGTAAACACCGGGGAGCTGTTTTTT,CATSRVPARRVNTGELFF
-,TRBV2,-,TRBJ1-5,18,TGTGCCAGCAAGGGGGGGACTTCCCCGCCGTATGGCAATCAGCCCCAGCATTTT,CASKGGTSPPYGNQPQHF
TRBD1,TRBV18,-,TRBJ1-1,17,TGTGCCAGCTCCCGGACGGGACAGGGGGCGCAGAACACTGAAGCTTTCTTT,CASSRTGQGAQNTEAFF
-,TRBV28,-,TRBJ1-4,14,TGTGCCAGCAGTTTAACCCAGGGCATTGAAAAACTGTTTTTT,CASSLTQGIEKLFF